This TCR beta chain appears in the sequencing data of a study of T cell changes during pregnancy in multiple sclerosis. V lost 4 bases and J 6 bases, leaving 18 bases between the germline ends. This CDR3 comprises 15 residues. The germline gives CDR1 SGHTA, CDR2 FQGNSA. Using immunoSEQ multiplex PCR, the repertoire was profiled, and TCRdb retains in-frame clones only, with some absent. The sample yields some 49,000 clones, approximately 90% seen once. The material sequenced was CD8+ T cells from peripheral blood mononuclear cells, taken in the second trimester of pregnancy. The receptor was derived from a female donor with multiple sclerosis, enrolled in a pregnancy study. The chain couples TRBV7-2 to TRBJ1-1, with a possible D match to TRBD1 (5 bases). CDR3 residues: CASSSMGPSGAEAFF. For the CDR3, the DNA is TGTGCCAGCAGCTCGATGGGGCCGTCGGGGGCTGAAGCTTTCTTT.